The 29 T cell receptor beta chains presented below share a single source sample, sequenced in a study of T-cell reconstitution after alpha-beta-depleted transplantation in children. Unique molecular identifiers featured in how the TCRbeta library was prepared. A single record per CDR3 protein comes from TCRdb applying MiXCR to the PCR reads. The table lists about 580,000 distinct CDR3 sequences, approximately 22% of them singletons. Here the sequenced sample was PBMCs, mostly from graft donor cells, taken 360 days after TCRalphabeta/CD19-depleted stem cell transplant. The receptors here all came from a boy in the first two years of life who had a stem cell transplant for acute myeloid leukemia, so the T cells may come from the graft donor.

The chain carries TRBV5-1 and TRBJ2-1; no firm D call. With 0 bases removed from V and 5 bases from J, the gap between germline ends came to 6 bases. Germline CDR1 is SGHRS and CDR2 is YFSETQ. CDR3 size: 13 residues. The CDR3 DNA follows: TGCGCCAGCAGCTTGGCCGTTAACAATGAGCAGTTCTTC. Translation: CASSLAVNNEQFF.

The V gene is TRBV6-5, the J gene TRBJ2-1, with TRBD1 as a possible D gene (6 bases). Germline CDR1 MNHEY, CDR2 SVGAGI. The length of the CDR3 is 16 residues. V lost 0 bases and J lost 0, with 9 bases in between. The CDR3 DNA reads as TGTGCCAGCAGTTACTCGCAGGGGAGCTCCTACAATGAGCAGTTCTTC. The encoded protein is CASSYSQGSSYNEQFF.

This chain uses TRBV18 with TRBJ1-3, with 7 nucleotides matching TRBD1. The CDR3 consists of 15 residues. Losses at the gene ends were 4 bases for V and 2 bases for J; bases not matched to a gene: 5. The germline V gene encodes CDR1 KGHSH and CDR2 LQKENI. CDR3: CASSLGQPAGNTIYF. CDR3 DNA sequence: TGTGCCAGCTCACTGGGACAGCCCGCTGGAAACACCATATATTTT.

This chain connects TRBV7-6 to TRBJ2-3; D might be TRBD2 (5 bases). The CDR3 is 15 residues long. V lost 1 base to trimming and J lost 2 bases, with 10 bases between them. Germline assignment: CDR1 SGHVS and CDR2 FNYEAQ. CDR3 in DNA: TGTGCCAGCAGCTTAGGTGCGGGCCTCACAGATACGCAGTATTTT. Its translation: CASSLGAGLTDTQYF.

The rearrangement joins TRBV7-9 to TRBJ1-6, with 9 bases identical to TRBD1. V was clipped by 1 base and J by 15 bases; unmatched bases: 10. Germline V gene lookup returns CDR1 SEHNR and CDR2 FQNEAQ (reference sequence). The CDR3 has 15 amino acids. The CDR3 protein is CASSLGGQGSPILHF. The DNA for the CDR3 is TGTGCCAGCAGCTTAGGTGGACAGGGGTCGCCAATCCTCCACTTT.

The chain uses TRBV20-1 and TRBJ1-4, with 7 bases matching TRBD1. After removal of 4 bases from V and 3 bases from J, the junction contained 2 bases not matched to a gene. Germline CDR1 is DFQATT and CDR2 is SNEGSKA (reference sequence). The CDR3 consists of 13 residues. The CDR3 bases are TGCAGTGCTACAGGGGGGCCTAATGAAAAACTGTTTTTT. Amino acids: CSATGGPNEKLFF.

This clonotype showed up just a few times. This chain connects TRBV4-1 to TRBJ2-7, with D perhaps matching TRBD1 (5 bases). The CDR3 is made up of 14 amino acids. Per germline, CDR1 MGHRA and CDR2 YSYEKL. Trimming left V 0 bases short and J 1 base short, with 7 bases between. This chain's CDR3 is CASSQDRESYEQYV. The CDR3 region has the DNA TGCGCCAGCAGCCAAGACAGGGAATCCTACGAGCAGTACGTC.

This clonotype was detected many times. The chain joins TRBV15 to TRBJ2-3, with D tentatively TRBD1 or TRBD2 (5 bases each). Germline V gene sequence: CDR1 LNHNV, CDR2 YYDKDF (reference sequence). Trimming removed 0 bases from V and 6 bases from J, with 10 bases in between. This CDR3 spans 14 amino acids. The CDR3 DNA reads as TGTGCCACCAGCAGAGAGGGGCGGGTGGATACGCAGTATTTT. Translating gives CATSREGRVDTQYF.

This chain connects TRBV12-3 or TRBV12-4 to TRBJ2-7; TRBD1 matches 9 bases. This CDR3 region has 15 residues. With V trimmed by 7 bases and J by 2 bases, 9 bases remained unmatched. The CDR3: CASTYRGRSAYEQYF. The DNA of the CDR3 is TGTGCCAGCACCTACAGGGGGCGCAGTGCCTACGAGCAGTACTTC.

This clonotype was counted only a few times. V is TRBV29-1 and J is TRBJ2-7; 9 nucleotides match TRBD2. The CDR3 runs to 17 residues. Germline V gene lookup returns CDR1 SQVTM and CDR2 ANQGSEA. The J segment lost 1 base and the V segment lost 4 bases, leaving 14 bases of the junction unmatched. The CDR3 DNA sequence: TGCAGCGTTGCAAAAAACCCCGGGACTAGCAGGTCCTACGAGCAGTACTTC. Translated, it gives CSVAKNPGTSRSYEQYF.

This sequence joins TRBV27 and TRBJ2-2; 11 bases agree with TRBD2. The CDR3 has 15 residues. Germline CDR1 and CDR2: MNHEY and SMNVEV (reference sequence). Unmatched junction bases numbered 6, after V lost 6 bases and J lost 6 bases. The CDR3 DNA reads as TGTGCCAGCAGCATTCTAGCGGGGGGTCCCGGGGAGCTGTTTTTT. Translating it yields CASSILAGGPGELFF.

This clonotype was observed many times. The chain combines TRBV29-1 with TRBJ2-5; D is ambiguous. Trimming took off 6 bases at V and 4 bases at J, with 9 bases between the two ends. CDR1 is SQVTM and CDR2 is ANQGSEA in the germline V gene. The CDR3 extends over 11 amino acids. CDR3 DNA: TGCAGCGTCGAGATGGGAGAGACCCAGTACTTC. Its protein is CSVEMGETQYF.

The chain couples TRBV4-3 to TRBJ2-1, with D possibly TRBD1 on 6 matching bases. Looked up from germline, CDR1 is LGHNA and CDR2 is YSLEER. The CDR3 covers 16 residues. Trimming shortened V by 3 bases and J by 2 bases, and 14 bases separated the two germline ends. CDR3 coding DNA: TGCGCCAGCAGCCAGATGTGGGACAAGGCCTACAATGAGCAGTTCTTC. As protein: CASSQMWDKAYNEQFF.

This chain connects TRBV12-3 or TRBV12-4 to TRBJ1-1, with 11 positions matching TRBD1. The trim removed 2 bases at V and 3 bases at J, leaving 2 bases unmatched. The CDR3 runs 15 residues. CDR3 sequence reads: CASSLLDRGHTEAFF. As DNA, the CDR3 is TGTGCCAGCAGTTTATTGGACAGGGGGCACACTGAAGCTTTCTTT.

This clonotype was recorded a few times. This chain uses TRBV27 with TRBJ2-3; D call uncertain. Trimming removed 4 bases from V and 1 base from J, with 12 bases in between. Germline V gives CDR1 MNHEY, CDR2 SMNVEV (reference sequence). The CDR3 is made up of 15 amino acids. The CDR3 loop reads CASSSPPSGTDTQYF. The CDR3 DNA reads TGTGCCAGCAGTTCGCCACCGTCTGGCACAGATACGCAGTATTTT.

This clonotype appeared many times. As DNA, the CDR3 is TGCGCCAGCAGCTTTGGGTTCGAGACAGGTGCTTTTGGAGAGACCCAGTACTTC. Its protein product is CASSFGFETGAFGETQYF. The V call is TRBV5-1, the J call TRBJ2-5; possible D gene TRBD1, 6 bases. The CDR3 covers 18 residues. Germline V gene data show CDR1 as SGHRS and CDR2 as YFSETQ. Trimming took off 2 bases at V and 4 bases at J, with 24 bases between the two ends.

Only a few counts were recorded for this clonotype. The chain carries TRBV7-2 and TRBJ2-7; TRBD1 or TRBD2 may be the D gene (5 bases each). V shed 1 base and J shed 0 bases, with 10 bases lying between them. The CDR3 runs to 15 residues. Germline V gene data show CDR1 as SGHTA and CDR2 as FQGNSA. The CDR3 DNA sequence: TGTGCCAGCAGCTTAGGTGCAGGGAGCTCCTACGAGCAGTACGTC. Protein product: CASSLGAGSSYEQYV.

This clonotype was seen repeatedly, ten times or more. The rearrangement uses TRBV9 and TRBJ2-1; D is possibly TRBD2 (5 bases). The germline V gene encodes CDR1 SGDLS and CDR2 YYNGEE. The CDR3 covers 14 residues. The V and J ends lost 0 bases and 9 bases respectively, with 13 bases between them. Here the CDR3 DNA reads TGTGCCAGCAGCGTAGAGAAGGGAGATAGTGAGCAGTTCTTC. Residues: CASSVEKGDSEQFF. The whole variable domain, filled in from reference TRBV9 and TRBJ2-1, reads DSGVTQTPKHLITATGQRVTLRCSPRSGDLSVYWYQQSLDQGLQFLIQYYNGEERAKGNILERFSAQQFPDLHSELNLSSLELGDSALYFCASSVEKGDSEQFFGPGTRLTVL.

The chain uses TRBV12-5 and TRBJ2-5, with D possibly being TRBD2 (6 bases). In germline, CDR1 is LGHNT, CDR2 FRNRAP. V lost 3 bases to trimming and J lost 2 bases, with 10 bases between them. The CDR3 runs 14 residues. The CDR3 loop is CASGFGGAQETQYF. The CDR3 DNA is TGTGCTAGTGGTTTCGGAGGGGCTCAAGAGACCCAGTACTTC.

There are many counts of this clonotype. The chain joins TRBV12-3 or TRBV12-4 to TRBJ1-2; weak D call: TRBD1 (5 bases). The length of the CDR3 is 14 residues. The V end was cut by 4 bases, the J end by 3 bases, with 12 bases between. The CDR3 bases are TGTGCCAGCAGTTCGCAGGGCTTCGACTATGGCTACACCTTC. Translation: CASSSQGFDYGYTF.

In this sample, this clonotype turned up many times. V usage is TRBV6-1 and J usage is TRBJ2-7; D is unresolved. CDR1 and CDR2 from the germline V gene are MNHNS and SASEGT. CDR3 size: 14 residues. V was cut by 6 bases and J by 3 bases, with 15 bases left in between. The CDR3 nucleotides read TGTGCCAGCAGCCCTACTCTCCTAAACTACGAGCAGTACTTC. This sequence encodes CASSPTLLNYEQYF.

This clonotype was seen a handful of times. V and J are TRBV27 and TRBJ1-5; D is unresolved. Per the germline V gene, CDR1 is MNHEY and CDR2 is SMNVEV (reference sequence). The CDR3 totals 14 residues. The V end lost 4 bases, the J end lost 3 bases, and 10 bases lay between the germline ends. The CDR3 reads CASSSVGYNQPQHF. The CDR3 nucleotides are TGTGCCAGCAGTTCTGTGGGGTACAATCAGCCCCAGCATTTT.

This clonotype occurred a few times. The V gene is TRBV12-3 or TRBV12-4, the J gene TRBJ1-1, with 9 bases identical to TRBD1. This CDR3 has 14 amino acids. Unmatched junction bases numbered 4, after V lost 7 bases and J lost 1 base. The DNA for the CDR3 is TGTGCCAGCACCCCGGGACAGGGGAACACTGAAGCTTTCTTT. This codes for CASTPGQGNTEAFF.

This clonotype was found a few times. This sequence joins TRBV20-1 and TRBJ2-7; TRBD2 matches at 12 bases. This CDR3 comprises 16 residues. The germline gives CDR1 DFQATT, CDR2 SNEGSKA (reference sequence). V dropped 6 bases and J dropped 0; count of bases not matched to a gene: 9. CDR3 nucleotide sequence: TGCAGTGCCTCCGGGAGACTAGCGGGGGTCTCCTACGAGCAGTACGTC. Protein product: CSASGRLAGVSYEQYV.

V gene TRBV20-1 combines with J gene TRBJ2-2; D not certain. The CDR3 length is 15 residues. Germline V gene lookup returns CDR1 DFQATT and CDR2 SNEGSKA (reference sequence). V was pared by 3 bases and J by 7 bases, with 18 bases between. Here the CDR3 DNA reads TGCAGTGCTAGCGAAAGACGTCCTAGGGTCGGGGAGCTGTTTTTT. This encodes CSASERRPRVGELFF.

This clonotype was seen repeatedly, ten times or more. The V and J genes are TRBV7-9 and TRBJ1-2; a possible D gene is TRBD1 (6 bases). This CDR3 has 14 residues. Trimming took 4 bases from V and 2 from J, leaving 11 bases between them. Germline values: CDR1 SEHNR, CDR2 FQNEAQ (reference sequence). This CDR3 is CASSYGQSNYGYTF. Written as DNA, the CDR3 is TGTGCCAGCAGCTACGGACAGAGCAACTATGGCTACACCTTC.

This clonotype was picked up many times. The J gene is TRBJ1-6, the V gene TRBV20-1; 9 bases match TRBD1. The CDR3 extends over 16 amino acids. The germline V gene encodes CDR1 DFQATT and CDR2 SNEGSKA (reference sequence). J was trimmed by 7 bases and V by 0 bases; bases with no gene match: 7. CDR3 region: CSARDWTGTGNSPLHF. Written as DNA, the CDR3 is TGCAGTGCTAGAGATTGGACCGGGACAGGGAATTCACCCCTCCACTTT.

J is TRBJ2-7 and V is TRBV7-2; no clear D gene. V shed 3 bases and J shed 2 bases, with 8 bases lying between them. This CDR3 contains 13 residues. In germline, CDR1 is SGHTA, CDR2 FQGNSA. CDR3 amino acids: CASSLRYPYEQYV. CDR3 in DNA: TGTGCCAGCAGCTTGCGGTACCCCTACGAGCAGTACGTC.

V gene TRBV3-1 combines with J gene TRBJ2-7, with unresolved D. CDR3 length: 15 amino acids. V was cut by 3 bases and J by 2 bases, with 14 bases left in between. Germline V gives CDR1 LGHDT, CDR2 YNNKEL (reference sequence). This chain's CDR3 is CASSHNRPLPYEQYF. In DNA, the CDR3 is TGTGCCAGCAGCCATAATCGTCCACTCCCCTACGAGCAGTACTTC.